This T cell receptor (beta chain) was sequenced during a study of STAT5B mutations in CD4+ large granular lymphocyte leukemia. General study findings and limits: Main leukemic clonotypes were patient-specific, but 20% to 25% appeared at low frequency elsewhere.

Profiled with immunoSEQ multiplex PCR; TCRdb holds only in-frame clones, not every one. The sample consists of more than 30,000 clones, 75% to 85% of them appearing once. As regards this clone: What it binds is unknown.

This CDR3 is built from 17 residues. Unmatched junction bases numbered 8, after V lost 1 base and J lost 8 bases. The germline V gene encodes CDR1 MNHNS and CDR2 SASEGT. The sample comprised CD4+ T cells from blood buffy coats. The J gene is TRBJ1-4, the V gene TRBV6-1, with 12 bases identical to TRBD1. This TCR was sampled from a human donor in good health. The CDR3 here is CASSEGGTGGAQEKLFF. The DNA for the CDR3 is TGTGCCAGCAGTGAAGGAGGGACAGGGGGCGCCCAAGAAAAACTGTTTTTT.